This record covers a single TCR beta chain. The data belong to a study of blood T cell repertoires in COVID-19. Study-level information: Italy, Spain and the United States were the sources of the convalescent and acute COVID-19 samples. PBMCs, B-cell-depleted T cells, or T cells were the source of the cDNA or gDNA that made up the material.

The CDR3 has 12 amino acids. From germline, CDR1 is SQVTM and CDR2 ANQGSEA. V was pared by 5 bases and J by 9 bases, with 5 bases of the junction left unmatched. In the original processing: Reference gene primer amplification gave estimated nucleated cell counts. The protocol was immunoSEQ multiplex PCR, while the TCRdb copy is restricted to in-frame clones and leaves out a portion. From that table come the V and J calls and clone size; the DNA was used to work out D and trimming. The sample contains 150,000 to 170,000 clones, 70% to 85% of which appear only once. Sequencing was performed on peripheral blood. The J gene is TRBJ2-4, the V gene TRBV29-1; 9 nucleotides line up with TRBD1. This TCR derives from a woman aged 55 to 70 with acute or convalescent COVID-19. The CDR3 nucleotides read TGCAGCGTTAGACAGGGGGATGTCATTCAGTACTTC. Its translation: CSVRQGDVIQYF.